The clone carrying this TCR beta chain was found a few times. TCR alpha and beta CDR3 regions were amplified from RNA using iRepertoire nested multiplex PCR. MiXCR, run by TCRdb on the multiplex PCR reads, gives a single entry per CDR3 protein. The sample carries around 99,000 distinct CDR3 sequences, 20% to 25% recorded once. With V trimmed by 3 bases and J by 4 bases, 2 bases remained unmatched. This CDR3 has 14 amino acids. The source of the sample is a study of glioma-infiltrating T cells. Sequenced sample: glioma tissue, nonneoplastic brain tissue, or PBMCs (not recorded which). V gene TRBV12-3 or TRBV12-4 combines with J gene TRBJ1-3, with TRBD1 identical over 8 bases. This sequence originates from a human donor with low-grade glioma or glioblastoma, undergoing nonglioma brain surgery, or in good health (not recorded which). The DNA of the CDR3 is TGTGCCAGCAGTTTGACAGGGGCAGGAAACACCATATATTTT. It codes for CASSLTGAGNTIYF.